This paragraph reports one TCR beta chain. The data were taken from a study of blood T cell repertoires in COVID-19. Assay: immunoSEQ multiplex PCR; the TCRdb copy retains only in-frame clones and omits some. The data show 290,000 or so clones, approximately 92% seen once. The CDR3 is made up of 17 amino acids. Germline V lookup: CDR1 SEHNR, CDR2 FQNEAQ (reference sequence). Between the trimmed V and J ends, which lost 1 base and 4 bases, there was a span of 17 bases. The specimen was PBMCs or T cells enriched from blood (not recorded which). The TCR originated in a woman aged 25 to 39 who had recovered from COVID-19. The chain links TRBV7-9 to TRBJ2-1; D might be TRBD2 (6 bases). This chain's CDR3 is CASSLEVAEWSYNEQFF. DNA for the CDR3: TGTGCCAGCAGCTTAGAGGTAGCGGAGTGGTCTTACAATGAGCAGTTCTTC.